In this sample, the clone carrying this T cell receptor (beta chain) turned up once. The data belong to a study of blood T cell repertoires in COVID-19. Profiling relied on immunoSEQ multiplex PCR, and the TCRdb table lists in-frame clones only, not all of them. Among about 120,000 clones listed, around nine tenths were seen once. The J segment lost 7 bases and the V segment lost 2 bases, leaving 17 bases of the junction unmatched. This CDR3 has 19 residues. From germline, CDR1 is LNHNV and CDR2 YYDKDF (reference sequence). The clonotype originates from a woman aged 45-60 years with acute or convalescent COVID-19. Material: peripheral blood. This chain connects TRBV15 to TRBJ1-2; 12 nucleotides line up with TRBD1. CDR3 protein: CATSRQARLRDRGLFGYTF. The CDR3 coding sequence is TGTGCCACCAGCAGACAAGCAAGACTACGGGACAGGGGGCTGTTTGGCTACACCTTC.